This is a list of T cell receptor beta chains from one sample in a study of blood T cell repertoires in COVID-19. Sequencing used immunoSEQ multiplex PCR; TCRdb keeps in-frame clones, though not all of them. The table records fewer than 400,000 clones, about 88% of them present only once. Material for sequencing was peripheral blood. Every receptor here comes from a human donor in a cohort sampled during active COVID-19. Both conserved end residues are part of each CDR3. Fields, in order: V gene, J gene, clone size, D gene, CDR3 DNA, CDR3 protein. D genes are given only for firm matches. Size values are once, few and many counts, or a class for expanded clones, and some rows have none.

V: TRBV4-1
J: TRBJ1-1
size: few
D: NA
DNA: TGCGCCAGCCGCAGTTTGGGGGGGCCCCCGCGGATAGCTGAAGCTTTCTTT
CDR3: CASRSLGGPPRIAEAFF

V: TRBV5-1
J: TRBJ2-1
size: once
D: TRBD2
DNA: TGCGCCAGCAGCTTGTCCAGCGGGACCTACAATGAGCAGTTCTTC
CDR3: CASSLSSGTYNEQFF

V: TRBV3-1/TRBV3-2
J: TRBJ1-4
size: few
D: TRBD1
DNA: TGTGCCAGCAGCCAGGGAATAGGACAGGGGATTGTAAAACTGTTTTTT
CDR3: CASSQGIGQGIVKLFF

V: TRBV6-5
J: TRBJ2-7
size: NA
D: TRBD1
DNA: TGTGCCAGCAGGTACTACCCTCGGGACAGCGGCTACGAGCAGTACTTC
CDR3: CASRYYPRDSGYEQYF

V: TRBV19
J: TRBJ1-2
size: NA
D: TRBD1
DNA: TGTGCCAGTCGGACAGGAGACTTAAACTATGGCTACACCTTC
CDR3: CASRTGDLNYGYTF

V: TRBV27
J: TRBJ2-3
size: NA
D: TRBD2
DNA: TGTGCCAGCAGGGCGGGGAGGGTCTCTAGCACAGATACGCAGTATTTT
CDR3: CASRAGRVSSTDTQYF

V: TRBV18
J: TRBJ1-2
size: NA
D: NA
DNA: TGTGCCAGCTCCAGACAGGTCGGGGACTATGGCTACACCTTC
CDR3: CASSRQVGDYGYTF

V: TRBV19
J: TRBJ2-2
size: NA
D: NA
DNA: TGTGCCAGTAGTATTAGACAGTCCGGGGAGCTGTTTTTT
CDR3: CASSIRQSGELFF

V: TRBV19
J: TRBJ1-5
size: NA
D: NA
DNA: TGTGCCAGTAGTATGGGCAGGCAGGGACAGCCCCAGCATTTT
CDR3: CASSMGRQGQPQHF

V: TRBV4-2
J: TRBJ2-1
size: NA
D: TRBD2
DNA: TGTGCCAGCAGCATTAGCGGGAGTTCGGGAAATGAGCAGTTCTTC
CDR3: CASSISGSSGNEQFF

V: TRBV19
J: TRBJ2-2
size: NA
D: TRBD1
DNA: TGTGCCAGTAGTAACCCGGGACAGGTGACCGGGGAGCTGTTTTTT
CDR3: CASSNPGQVTGELFF

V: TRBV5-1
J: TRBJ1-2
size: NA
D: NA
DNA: TGCGCCAGCAGCTCTTCCTACAGTTCGGGGAAGGATGGCTACACCTTC
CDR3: CASSSSYSSGKDGYTF

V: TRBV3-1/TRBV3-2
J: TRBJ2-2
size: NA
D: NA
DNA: TGTGCCAGCAGCCATGGACACGAGGTCGCCGGGGAGCTGTTTTTT
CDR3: CASSHGHEVAGELFF

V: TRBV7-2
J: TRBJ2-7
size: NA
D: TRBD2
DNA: TGTGCCAGCAATGGGGGGGGCTACGAGCAGTACTTC
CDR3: CASNGGGYEQYF

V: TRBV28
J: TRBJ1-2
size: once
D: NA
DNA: TGTGCCAGCAGTCTTCCGAACAGGGTTTGGGCCATAGCTAACTATGGCTACACCTTC
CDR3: CASSLPNRVWAIANYGYTF

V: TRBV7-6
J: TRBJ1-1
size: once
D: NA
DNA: TGTGCCAGCAGCCGGACAGCAAACACTGAAGCTTTCTTT
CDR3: CASSRTANTEAFF

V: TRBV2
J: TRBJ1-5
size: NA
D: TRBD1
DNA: TGTGCCAGCAGTGCCGGGACAGGGGGTGGTCAGCCCCAGCATTTT
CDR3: CASSAGTGGGQPQHF

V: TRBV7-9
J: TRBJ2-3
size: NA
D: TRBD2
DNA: TGTGCCAGCAGCTTCCGTCGCGGGGGGGCCGGTCCTGATACGCAGTATTTT
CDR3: CASSFRRGGAGPDTQYF

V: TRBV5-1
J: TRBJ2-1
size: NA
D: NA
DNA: TGCGCCAGCAGCATAGCCCCCCGGGGATCATCCTACAATGAGCAGTTCTTC
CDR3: CASSIAPRGSSYNEQFF

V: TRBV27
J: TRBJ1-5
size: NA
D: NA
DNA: TGTGCCAGCAGCAAAGGACAACTTAGCAATCAGCCCCAGCATTTT
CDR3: CASSKGQLSNQPQHF

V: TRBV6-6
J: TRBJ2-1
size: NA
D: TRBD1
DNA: TGTGCCAGCACCCATAACAGGGGTTCCTACAATGAGCAGTTCTTC
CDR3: CASTHNRGSYNEQFF

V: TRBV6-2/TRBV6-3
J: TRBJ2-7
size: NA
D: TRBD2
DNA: TGTGCCAGCAGTTACGGTCTAGCGGGTTCCAGCTCCTACGAGCAGTACTTC
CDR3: CASSYGLAGSSSYEQYF

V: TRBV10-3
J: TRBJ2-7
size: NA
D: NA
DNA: TGTGCCACCTCGAGGCAGATCTCCTACGAGCAGTACTTC
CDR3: CATSRQISYEQYF

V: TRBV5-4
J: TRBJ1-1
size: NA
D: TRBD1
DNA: TGTGCCAGCAGCTCCCCTGGACAGGGGAACACTGAAGCTTTCTTT
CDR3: CASSSPGQGNTEAFF

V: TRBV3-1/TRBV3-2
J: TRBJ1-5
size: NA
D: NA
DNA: TGTGCCAGCAGCCCCGACAGTGGGGGCGATCAGCCCCAGCATTTT
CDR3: CASSPDSGGDQPQHF

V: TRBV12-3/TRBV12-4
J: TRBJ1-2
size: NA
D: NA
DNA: TGTGCCAGCAGTTTCCGGAGGCGGTATGGCTACACCTTC
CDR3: CASSFRRRYGYTF

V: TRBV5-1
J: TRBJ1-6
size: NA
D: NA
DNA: TGCGCCACTTCGGACAGAAATAATTCACCCCTCCACTTT
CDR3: CATSDRNNSPLHF

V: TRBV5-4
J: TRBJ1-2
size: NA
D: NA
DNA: TGTGCCAGCAGCTTGGACAGAAGAAACTATGGCTACACCTTC
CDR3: CASSLDRRNYGYTF

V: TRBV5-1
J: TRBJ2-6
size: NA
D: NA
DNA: TGCGCCAGCAGCTTGGAAGAGGCTGGGGCCAACGTCCTGACTTTC
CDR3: CASSLEEAGANVLTF

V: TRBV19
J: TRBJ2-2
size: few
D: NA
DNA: TGTGCCAGTAGTATAGGGGAGGTTCGAAGCTGGGAGCTGTTTTTT
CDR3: CASSIGEVRSWELFF

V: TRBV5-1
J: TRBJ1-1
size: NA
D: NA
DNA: TGCGCCAGCAGCTTGGCAGGAAACACTGAAGCTTTCTTT
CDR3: CASSLAGNTEAFF

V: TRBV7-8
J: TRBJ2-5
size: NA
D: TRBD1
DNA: TGTGCCAGCAGCTTAGTGGTGGGACAGGCCACCCAGACCCAGTACTTC
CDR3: CASSLVVGQATQTQYF

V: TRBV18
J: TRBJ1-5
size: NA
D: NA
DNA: TGTGCCAGCTCACCGACAGCCCTGGGGAATCAGCCCCAGCATTTT
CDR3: CASSPTALGNQPQHF

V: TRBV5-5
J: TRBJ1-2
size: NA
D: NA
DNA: TGTGCCAGCAGCTTGGACGGCAGGGGTTACTATGGCTACACCTTC
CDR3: CASSLDGRGYYGYTF

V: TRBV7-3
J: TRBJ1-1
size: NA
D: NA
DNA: TGTGCCAGCAGCTTAACGATCAGGGATGAAGCTTTCTTT
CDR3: CASSLTIRDEAFF

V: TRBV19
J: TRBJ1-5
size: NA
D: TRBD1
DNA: TGTGCCAGTCGGACAGGGGAGCAGCCCCAGCATTTT
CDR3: CASRTGEQPQHF

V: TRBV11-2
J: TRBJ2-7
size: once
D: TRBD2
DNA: TGTGCCAGCAGCCCCCGGACTAGCGGGAGACTACGGGAGCAGTACTTC
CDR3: CASSPRTSGRLREQYF

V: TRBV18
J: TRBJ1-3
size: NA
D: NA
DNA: TGTGCCAGCTCACTCTCGGGGAACTCTGGAAACACCATATATTTT
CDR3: CASSLSGNSGNTIYF

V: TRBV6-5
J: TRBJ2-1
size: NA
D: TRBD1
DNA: TGTGCCAGCAGCCTCCGGACAGGGTACAATGAGCAGTTCTTC
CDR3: CASSLRTGYNEQFF

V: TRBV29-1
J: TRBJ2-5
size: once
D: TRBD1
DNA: TGCAGCGTTTTAGGGGGCGCCGGCCAAGAGACCCAGTACTTC
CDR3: CSVLGGAGQETQYF